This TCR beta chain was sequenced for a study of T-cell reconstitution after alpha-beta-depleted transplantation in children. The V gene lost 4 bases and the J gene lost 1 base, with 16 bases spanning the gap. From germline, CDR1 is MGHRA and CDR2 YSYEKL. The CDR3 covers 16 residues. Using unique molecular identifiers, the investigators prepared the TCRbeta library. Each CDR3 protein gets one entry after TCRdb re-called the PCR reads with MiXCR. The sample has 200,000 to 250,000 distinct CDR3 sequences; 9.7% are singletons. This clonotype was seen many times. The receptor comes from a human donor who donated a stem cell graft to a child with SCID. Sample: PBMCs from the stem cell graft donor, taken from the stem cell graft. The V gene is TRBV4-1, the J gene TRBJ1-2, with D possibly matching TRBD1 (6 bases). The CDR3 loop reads CASSLGEDSFNYGYTF. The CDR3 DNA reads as TGCGCCAGCAGCCTGGGGGAGGACAGCTTTAACTATGGCTACACCTTC.